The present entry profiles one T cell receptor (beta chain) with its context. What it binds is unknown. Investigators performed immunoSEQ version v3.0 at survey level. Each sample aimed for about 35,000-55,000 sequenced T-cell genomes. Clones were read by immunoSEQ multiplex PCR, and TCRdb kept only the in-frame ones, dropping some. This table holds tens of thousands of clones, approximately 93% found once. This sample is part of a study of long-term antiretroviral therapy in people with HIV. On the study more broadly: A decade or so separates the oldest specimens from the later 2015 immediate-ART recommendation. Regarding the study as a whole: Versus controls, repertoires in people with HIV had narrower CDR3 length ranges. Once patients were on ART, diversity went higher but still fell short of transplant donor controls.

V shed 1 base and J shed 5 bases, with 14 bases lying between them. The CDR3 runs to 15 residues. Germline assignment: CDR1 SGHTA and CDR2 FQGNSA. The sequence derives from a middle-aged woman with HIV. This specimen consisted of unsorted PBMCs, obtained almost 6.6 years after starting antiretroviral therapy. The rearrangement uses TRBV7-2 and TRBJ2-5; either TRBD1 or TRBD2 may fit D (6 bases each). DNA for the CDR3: TGTGCCAGCAGCTTAGATTGGGGGGCCCGTGAGACCCAGTACTTC. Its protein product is CASSLDWGARETQYF.